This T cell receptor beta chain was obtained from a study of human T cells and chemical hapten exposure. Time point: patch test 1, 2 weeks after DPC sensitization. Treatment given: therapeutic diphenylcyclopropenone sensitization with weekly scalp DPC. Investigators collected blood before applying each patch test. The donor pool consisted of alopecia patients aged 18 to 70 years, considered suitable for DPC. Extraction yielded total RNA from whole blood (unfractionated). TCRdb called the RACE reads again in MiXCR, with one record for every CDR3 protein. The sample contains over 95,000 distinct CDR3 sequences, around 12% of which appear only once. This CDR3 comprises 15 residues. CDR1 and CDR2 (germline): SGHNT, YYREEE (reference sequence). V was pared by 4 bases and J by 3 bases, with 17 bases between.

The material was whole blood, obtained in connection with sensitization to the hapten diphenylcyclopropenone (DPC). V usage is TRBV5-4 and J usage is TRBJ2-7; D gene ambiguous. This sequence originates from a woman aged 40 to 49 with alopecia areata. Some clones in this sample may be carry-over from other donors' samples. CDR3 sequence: CASSLLATRNYEQYF. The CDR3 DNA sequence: TGTGCCAGCAGCCTTCTGGCGACAAGAAACTACGAGCAGTACTTC.